This TCR beta chain was captured by sequencing in a study of blood T cells in healthy people across ages. General observations from the study: Bulk PBMC profiling left naive and antigen-experienced comparisons inconclusive. Observed TCR beta diversity per million T cells went down as age went up. This fall followed a roughly linear course with age.

A word on this clonotype: What it recognizes is unknown.

This CDR3 spans 19 amino acids. The use of a sample-barcoded 5' primer and a J-beta primer mix characterized a second PCR of 7 to 11 cycles. TCRdb independently ran MiXCR on the 5' RACE reads; one entry per CDR3 protein. The profile shows 1.5 million to 2 million distinct CDR3 sequences, around 48% of them singletons. The sequenced material came from blood. The origin of this receptor is a woman aged 35 to 49 in good health. J is TRBJ2-4 and V is TRBV21-1; the table's D call of TRBD1 was not tested on the DNA. TRBV21-1 is tagged as a pseudogene. CDR3 in DNA: TGTGCCAGCAGCTCCGGACAGGGGGCTTATGGCCTGGCCAAAAACATTCAGTACTTC. It encodes CASSSGQGAYGLAKNIQYF.